These T cell receptor beta chains were read from a single sample in a study of blood T cell repertoires in COVID-19. Clones were sequenced by immunoSEQ multiplex PCR, and TCRdb holds only the in-frame ones, with some missing. The table shows hundreds of thousands of clones, with approximately 86% occurring only once. The sample comprised peripheral blood. The receptors come from a man aged 40-49 years with acute or convalescent COVID-19. Both conserved end residues are part of each CDR3. The D gene is left open where the match is weak. The size entry is marked missing in some rows and otherwise reads once, few, many or a size class.

TRBV5-1	.	12	TRBJ1-1	once	TGCGCCAGCAGCTTGGGGCCGGGTGAAGCTTTCTTT	CASSLGPGEAFF
TRBV11-2	.	14	TRBJ2-3	.	TGTGCCAGCAGCGTACCACAGGGAAGAGATACGCAGTATTTT	CASSVPQGRDTQYF
TRBV5-8	.	15	TRBJ2-1	.	TGTGCCAGCAGCTTACCAGGGAGGTCCTACAATGAGCAGTTCTTC	CASSLPGRSYNEQFF
TRBV2	TRBD1	14	TRBJ2-7	.	TGTGCCAGCAGCCGACAGGGGCTCGCGTCCGAGCAGTACTTC	CASSRQGLASEQYF
TRBV18	TRBD2	15	TRBJ2-3	.	TGTGCCAGCTCCAAGCGGGAGAGGAGCACAGATACGCAGTATTTT	CASSKRERSTDTQYF
TRBV27	TRBD1	16	TRBJ1-2	.	TGTGCCAGCAGCTTTTATGGACAGGAGAATCCTTATGGCTACACCTTC	CASSFYGQENPYGYTF
TRBV7-2	.	15	TRBJ1-1	.	TGTGCCAGCAGCCCTCAGCAGGGACTTTACACTGAAGCTTTCTTT	CASSPQQGLYTEAFF
TRBV19	.	15	TRBJ1-4	.	TGTGCCAGTAGTAGGAGTGTGGCGGCTAATGAAAAACTGTTTTTT	CASSRSVAANEKLFF
TRBV6-5	.	16	TRBJ1-3	.	TGTGCCAGCAGTTACTCGTCTTTCAGCTCTGGAAACACCATATATTTT	CASSYSSFSSGNTIYF
TRBV19	.	15	TRBJ2-7	.	TGTGCCAGTAGTATAGTCCCAGGGCCCTCCTACGAGCAGTACTTC	CASSIVPGPSYEQYF
TRBV11-2	TRBD1	15	TRBJ1-5	.	TGTGCCAGCAGCCCTACAGGGGGCAGCAATCAGCCCCAGCATTTT	CASSPTGGSNQPQHF
TRBV7-9	TRBD1	14	TRBJ1-2	.	TGTGCCAGCAGCCCAGGGGGGAATAACTATGGCTACACCTTC	CASSPGGNNYGYTF
TRBV7-9	.	16	TRBJ2-7	.	TGTGCCAGCAGCTCAGGTTACAGGGACCCTGCCCACGAGCAGTACTTC	CASSSGYRDPAHEQYF
TRBV11-2	.	17	TRBJ1-1	.	TGTGCCAGCAGCGCTCGGTTCGATCAGGGGAGGGACACTGAAGCTTTCTTT	CASSARFDQGRDTEAFF
TRBV9	TRBD2	15	TRBJ2-3	.	TGTGCCAGCAGCGTCCTAGCGGGAAACACAGATACGCAGTATTTT	CASSVLAGNTDTQYF